This T cell receptor beta chain was captured by sequencing in a study of radiation and T cells in renal cell carcinoma. Study-wide results and limits: Baseline intratumoral clonotype presence is unknown without pretreatment biopsies.

Only a few counts were recorded for this clone. The antigen remains undetermined. Clones were read by immunoSEQ multiplex PCR, and TCRdb kept only the in-frame ones, dropping some. Counted here are 150,000 to 200,000 clones, about 87% occurring once; the ten biggest clones make up about 11%. The time point here: blood 4 weeks post-SBRT, at nephrectomy. As to treatment: 15 Gy SBRT to primary tumor, nephrectomy 4 weeks later. Nephrectomy followed 15 Gy stereotactic body radiation by 4 weeks. Germline CDR1 LNHNV, CDR2 YYDKDF (reference sequence). Trimming left V 5 bases short and J 2 bases short, with 21 bases between. The CDR3 contains 17 residues.

The genes are TRBV15 and TRBJ2-5; D possibly corresponds to TRBD1 (5 bases). This sequence originates from a woman aged 45-65 years with renal cell carcinoma. Specimen: blood, collected from a patient whose treatment included radiotherapy and nephrectomy. The CDR3 coding sequence is TGTGCCACCAGCCCCTCGAAACTGGACACCGCTCAAGAGACCCAGTACTTC. This sequence encodes CATSPSKLDTAQETQYF.